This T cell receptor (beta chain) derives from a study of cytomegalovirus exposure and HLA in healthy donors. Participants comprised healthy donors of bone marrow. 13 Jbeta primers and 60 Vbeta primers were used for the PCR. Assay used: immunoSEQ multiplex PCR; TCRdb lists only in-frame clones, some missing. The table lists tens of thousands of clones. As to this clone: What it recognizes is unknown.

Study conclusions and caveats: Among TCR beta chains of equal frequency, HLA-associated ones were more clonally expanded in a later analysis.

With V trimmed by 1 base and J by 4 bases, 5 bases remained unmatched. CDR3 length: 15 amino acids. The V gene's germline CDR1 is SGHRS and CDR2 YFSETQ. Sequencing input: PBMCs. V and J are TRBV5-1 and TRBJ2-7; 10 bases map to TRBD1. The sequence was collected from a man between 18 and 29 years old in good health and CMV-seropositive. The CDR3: CASSLLPGQGYEQYF. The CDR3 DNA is TGCGCCAGCAGCTTGTTACCGGGACAGGGGTACGAGCAGTACTTC.